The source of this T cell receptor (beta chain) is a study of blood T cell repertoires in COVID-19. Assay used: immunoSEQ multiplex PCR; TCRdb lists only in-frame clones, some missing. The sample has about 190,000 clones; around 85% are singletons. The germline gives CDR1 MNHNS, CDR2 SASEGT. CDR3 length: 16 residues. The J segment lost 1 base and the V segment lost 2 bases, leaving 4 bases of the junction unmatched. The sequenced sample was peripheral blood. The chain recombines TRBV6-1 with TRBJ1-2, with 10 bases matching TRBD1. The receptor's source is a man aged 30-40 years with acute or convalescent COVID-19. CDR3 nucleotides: TGTGCCAGCAGTGAATCTTGGACAGGGGGTAACTATGGCTACACCTTC. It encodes CASSESWTGGNYGYTF.